The clone carrying this T cell receptor (beta chain) was seen repeatedly, ten times or more. Its antigen is not identified. Trimming left V 0 bases short and J 0 bases short, with 13 bases between. This CDR3 comprises 17 residues. Germline CDR1 and CDR2: SGHDN and FVKESK. This entry belongs to a study of Graves' ophthalmopathy and Graves' hyperthyroidism. Study-wide results and limits: Clonotypes were expanded in thyroid at above 0.001 frequency, and most also appeared in blood.

RNA transcripts provided the template for amplifying TCR beta CDR3 regions. Following a first-round RT-PCR that used HTBI primers, a second-round multiplex PCR was carried out. MiXCR, run by TCRdb on the multiplex PCR reads, gives a single entry per CDR3 protein. Here the sample spans approximately 17,000 distinct CDR3 sequences, 46% being singletons. Sequencing was carried out using peripheral blood. The sequence came from a woman aged 40 to 50 with stable Graves' hyperthyroidism. J is TRBJ2-3 and V is TRBV14; D unresolved. The CDR3 spells CASSQDTPRRSTDTQYF. In nucleotides, the CDR3 is TGTGCCAGCAGCCAAGATACCCCGAGAAGGAGCACAGATACGCAGTATTTT.